The 20 T cell receptor beta chains listed next were all sequenced from one sample in a study of spatial heterogeneity in lung cancer. Time point: blood at routine non-recurrence follow-up after resection. MiXCR, run by TCRdb on the 5' RACE reads, gives a single entry per CDR3 protein. The table records around 2,500 distinct CDR3 sequences, roughly 56% of them present only once. Here the sequenced sample was PBMCs, taken at follow-up. These receptors were obtained from a female donor with early-stage non-small cell lung cancer.

As concerns this clonotype: This beta chain is an off-target read within a library intended for alpha chains, so its frequency means little. This rearrangement joins TRBV5-5 to TRBJ2-3, with D unresolved. The V gene lost 7 bases and the J gene lost 2 bases, with 11 bases spanning the gap. From germline, CDR1 is SGHKS and CDR2 YYEKEE (reference sequence). The CDR3 contains 13 residues. CDR3 in amino acids: CASVEIPTDTQYF. CDR3 DNA sequence: TGTGCCAGCGTGGAGATTCCCACAGATACGCAGTATTTT.

This clonotype is hyperexpanded within its sample. This beta chain is off target for a library built for alpha chains, so its abundance means little. The J gene is TRBJ2-5, the V gene TRBV20-1; possible D gene TRBD1, 6 bases. The CDR3 spans 13 residues. The V and J ends lost 7 bases and 4 bases respectively, with 16 bases between them. Germline values: CDR1 DFQATT, CDR2 SNEGSKA (reference sequence). The CDR3 spells CSGRDIGPETQYF. The CDR3 nucleotides are TGCAGTGGCCGGGACATAGGGCCAGAGACCCAGTACTTC.

On this clonotype: The size of this beta chain means little, since it is a stray read in a library made for alpha chains. For the CDR3, the DNA is TGTGCCAGCAGCATATCTATAACCCAGTACTTC. Translating gives CASSISITQYF. This chain links TRBV11-2 with TRBJ2-5; D remains unclear. The CDR3 loop spans 11 amino acids. Trimming cost V 5 bases and J 8 bases, with 9 bases left between them. Germline CDR1 and CDR2: SGHAT and FQNNGV. Together with reference TRBV11-2 and TRBJ2-5, the CDR3 gives the full variable domain: EAGVAQSPRYKIIEKRQSVAFWCNPISGHATLYWYQQILGQGPKLLIQFQNNGVVDDSQLPKDRFSAERLKGVDSTLKIQPAKLEDSAVYLCASSISITQYFGPGTRLLVL.

This clonotype was recorded once. With the library built for alpha chains, this beta chain is off target and its frequency is not meaningful. The CDR3 nucleotides read TGTGCCATCAGTGAGTATAGCGGGAGCCTAAGCTCCTACAATGAGCAGTTCTTC. It translates to CAISEYSGSLSSYNEQFF. V is TRBV10-3 and J is TRBJ2-1, with 9 bases identical to TRBD2. Germline V gene data show CDR1 as ENHRY and CDR2 as SYGVKD. The V and J ends lost 1 base and 0 bases, in that order; junction bases with no gene match: 7. The CDR3 length is 18 residues.

Remarks on this clonotype: This beta chain turned up in a library designed for alpha chains; as an off-target read, its abundance says little. This chain joins TRBV6-5 and TRBJ1-1, with 7 nucleotides matching TRBD1. The germline V gene has CDR1 MNHEY and CDR2 SVGAGI. V shed 7 bases and J 1 base; nucleotides not matched to a gene: 9. The CDR3 spans 15 residues. In nucleotides, the CDR3 is TGTGCCAGCACCCCCCCCGGGACAGCGAACACTGAAGCTTTCTTT. Protein sequence: CASTPPGTANTEAFF.

Concerning this clonotype: For a library built for alpha chains, this beta chain is a stray read; little rests on its size. CDR3 loop: CASSQHTSTEQYF. CDR3 nucleotides: TGTGCCAGCAGCCAACACACTAGTACCGAGCAGTACTTC. This chain links TRBV3-1 with TRBJ2-7, with D tentatively TRBD2 (5 bases). The CDR3 loop spans 13 amino acids. Per germline, CDR1 LGHDT and CDR2 YNNKEL (reference sequence). The germline V and J ends were trimmed by 2 bases and 6 bases, with 11 bases remaining between them.

In regard to this clonotype: Since it is a stray read in a library aimed at alpha chains, this beta chain has a size that is not meaningful. V and J are TRBV5-1 and TRBJ2-5, with 7 bases matching TRBD1. The CDR3 is 13 residues long. V lost 6 bases, J lost 4 bases, and 6 bases stayed unmatched. CDR1 is SGHRS and CDR2 is YFSETQ in the germline V gene. In nucleotides, the CDR3 is TGCGCCAGCACCCCAGGGGGTCGAGAGACCCAGTACTTC. Its translation: CASTPGGRETQYF.

As regards this clonotype: This beta chain is an unintended read in a library built for alpha chains; its size means little. The V call is TRBV19, the J call TRBJ2-1, with a weak D call TRBD2 (6 bases). Looked up from germline, CDR1 is LNHDA and CDR2 is SQIVND (reference sequence). V lost 1 base, J lost 2 bases, and 12 bases lay in between. The CDR3 extends over 16 amino acids. This chain's CDR3 is CASSIGNSGTYNEQFF. In nucleotides, the CDR3 is TGTGCCAGTAGTATAGGTAATAGCGGCACCTACAATGAGCAGTTCTTC.

Comment on this clonotype: With the library built for alpha chains, this beta chain is off target and its frequency is not meaningful. The chain employs TRBV12-3 or TRBV12-4 and TRBJ2-7; no firm D call. V shed 0 bases and J shed 1 base, with 16 bases lying between them. This CDR3 is built from 17 residues. The CDR3 nucleotides are TGTGCCAGCAGTTTAGCGTCTTGGCCAGCGAGTTCCTACGAGCAGTACTTC. This codes for CASSLASWPASSYEQYF.

Turning to this clonotype: This beta chain represents an off-target read in a library built for alpha chains; its size is of limited meaning. The V call is TRBV7-6, the J call TRBJ2-1; tentatively, D is TRBD1 (5 bases). Trimming removed 1 base from V and 7 bases from J, with 11 bases in between. This CDR3 has 14 residues. From germline, CDR1 is SGHVS and CDR2 FNYEAQ. CDR3 nucleotide sequence: TGTGCCAGCAGCTTAGTAGGGGCTCGGAATGAGCAGTTCTTC. It yields the protein CASSLVGARNEQFF.

As to this clonotype: Since it is a stray read in a library aimed at alpha chains, this beta chain has a size that is not meaningful. J is TRBJ2-4 and V is TRBV15; the D gene is possibly TRBD1 (5 bases). Trimming cost V 5 bases and J 0 bases, with 11 bases left between them. Per germline, CDR1 LNHNV and CDR2 YYDKDF (reference sequence). This CDR3 has 15 residues. The CDR3 sequence: CATSDRKLAKNIQYF. CDR3 nucleotide sequence: TGTGCCACCAGCGACAGAAAACTAGCCAAAAACATTCAGTACTTC.

This clonotype was picked up a small number of times. For a library built for alpha chains, this beta chain is a stray read; little rests on its size. The chain couples TRBV11-1 to TRBJ1-1; TRBD1 might be the D (5 bases). Trimming removed 1 base from V and 1 base from J, with 10 bases in between. The CDR3 covers 15 residues. The germline CDR1 and CDR2 sequences are SGHAT and FQDESV (reference sequence). The CDR3 loop reads CASSLGWGSNTEAFF. DNA of the CDR3: TGTGCCAGCAGCTTAGGCTGGGGCTCGAACACTGAAGCTTTCTTT.

Concerning this clonotype itself: This beta chain appears as a stray read in a library generated for alpha chains; its size is not informative. V is TRBV18 and J is TRBJ2-3, with 7 bases lining up with TRBD1. Germline CDR1 reads KGHSH; CDR2 reads LQKENI. The CDR3 is 15 residues long. The V and J ends lost 6 bases and 3 bases, in that order; junction bases with no gene match: 9. The CDR3 DNA sequence: TGTGCCAGCTCTGACAGGGATTCGATTACAGATACGCAGTATTTT. This codes for CASSDRDSITDTQYF. The full variable domain, its missing parts supplied by reference TRBV18 and TRBJ2-3, is NAGVMQNPRHLVRRRGQEARLRCSPMKGHSHVYWYRQLPEEGLKFMVYLQKENIIDESGMPKERFSAEFPKEGPSILRIQQVVRGDSAAYFCASSDRDSITDTQYFGPGTRLTVL.

The sample holds a few counts of this clonotype. As an off-target read in a library built for alpha chains, this beta chain has a frequency of little significance. The chain recombines TRBV7-3 with TRBJ2-2; TRBD2 matches 10 bases. The germline V gene encodes CDR1 SGHTA and CDR2 FQGTGA. This CDR3 is 15 amino acids long. V trimming: 4 bases; J trimming: 3 bases; junction bases outside the gene matches: 2. Here the CDR3 DNA reads TGTGCCAGCAGCTATAGCGGGGGGCACACCGGGGAGCTGTTTTTT. It codes for CASSYSGGHTGELFF. The full variable domain, completed using reference TRBV7-3 and TRBJ2-2, is GAGVSQTPSNKVTEKGKYVELRCDPISGHTALYWYRQSLGQGPEFLIYFQGTGAADDSGLPNDRFFAVRPEGSVSTLKIQRTERGDSAVYLCASSYSGGHTGELFFGEGSRLTVL.

This clonotype was detected only a few times. This beta chain is off target for a library built for alpha chains, so its abundance means little. The rearrangement uses TRBV7-9 and TRBJ1-5; weak D call: TRBD1 (5 bases). The V and J ends lost 5 bases and 7 bases respectively, with 21 bases between them. Germline lookup yields CDR1 SEHNR and CDR2 FQNEAQ (reference sequence). The CDR3 has 16 amino acids. CDR3 coding DNA: TGTGCCAGCAGCCCGGAAAGAGGGCAGGGACGGCAGCCCCAGCATTTT. Its translation: CASSPERGQGRQPQHF.

Concerning this clonotype: Since the library was made to target alpha chains, this beta chain is a stray read and its abundance is not meaningful. The rearrangement links TRBV7-9 to TRBJ2-5; 7 bases are shared with TRBD2. Germline CDR1 is SEHNR and CDR2 is FQNEAQ (reference sequence). V lost 5 bases and J lost 4; bases outside the gene matches: 7. This CDR3 is built from 14 residues. The CDR3 DNA reads as TGTGCCAGCAGCATGGCCAGGGAGGGAGAGACCCAGTACTTC. Translation: CASSMAREGETQYF.

As to this clonotype: Within a library made for alpha chains, this beta chain is off target, and its count is uninformative. The chain couples TRBV3-1 to TRBJ2-5, with 8 bases identical to TRBD2. There are 14 residues in the CDR3. Per the germline V gene, CDR1 is LGHDT and CDR2 is YNNKEL (reference sequence). Unmatched junction bases numbered 4, after V lost 0 bases and J lost 7 bases. This chain's CDR3 is CASSQDRSGGTQYF. The CDR3, as DNA: TGTGCCAGCAGCCAAGATCGAAGCGGGGGGACCCAGTACTTC.

On this clonotype itself: This beta chain is an unintended read in a library built for alpha chains; its size means little. This sequence joins TRBV5-1 and TRBJ2-7; TRBD2 matches 10 bases. Per germline, CDR1 SGHRS and CDR2 YFSETQ. Trimming removed 2 bases from V and 4 bases from J; junction bases left unmatched: 6. This CDR3 contains 15 residues. CDR3 residues: CASSLQTSGPYEQYF. For the CDR3, the DNA is TGCGCCAGCAGCTTACAGACTAGCGGGCCTTACGAGCAGTACTTC.

The sample holds a few counts of this clonotype. The library was built for alpha chains, so this beta chain is an off-target read and its size means little. The V call is TRBV29-1, the J call TRBJ1-2; 9 bases map to TRBD1. CDR1 and CDR2 from the germline V gene are SQVTM and ANQGSEA. The junction had 7 bases not matched to a gene; V was cut back by 4 bases and J by 4 bases. This CDR3 region has 14 residues. The CDR3 region is CSVAWDRAAYGYTF. The CDR3 DNA reads as TGCAGCGTTGCCTGGGACAGGGCCGCCTATGGCTACACCTTC.

As to this clonotype: A library made for alpha chains picked up this beta chain off target, so its size means little. This chain connects TRBV5-5 to TRBJ2-5; D is perhaps TRBD1 (6 bases). CDR3 length: 16 residues. Trimming left V 4 bases short and J 1 base short, with 17 bases between. Germline CDR1 is SGHKS and CDR2 is YYEKEE (reference sequence). CDR3 nucleotides: TGTGCCAGCAGCCCGCTGGGGACACAAATCCAAGAGACCCAGTACTTC. Its protein is CASSPLGTQIQETQYF. The entire variable domain, with the rest obtained from reference TRBV5-5 and TRBJ2-5, is as follows: DAGVTQSPTHLIKTRGQQVTLRCSPISGHKSVSWYQQVLGQGPQFIFQYYEKEERGRGNFPDRFSARQFPNYSSELNVNALLLGDSALYLCASSPLGTQIQETQYFGPGTRLLVL.